This TCR beta chain was retrieved from a study of blood T cell repertoires in COVID-19. At the level of the study: The analysed material was cDNA or gDNA that came from T cells, B-cell-depleted T cells, or PBMCs.

The CDR3 contains 14 residues. CDR1 and CDR2 from the germline V gene are LGHDT and YNNKEL (reference sequence). Germline trimming cut 5 bases from V and 7 bases from J; bases unmatched to any gene: 4. This clone occurred once. Libraries were prepared by immunoSEQ multiplex PCR; TCRdb keeps only in-frame clonotypes and omits some of them. The sample carries 150,000 to 200,000 clones, more than 80% recorded once. The receptor's source is a woman between 55 and 75 years old with acute or convalescent COVID-19. The chain employs TRBV3-1 (or the pseudogene TRBV3-2) and TRBJ1-5; 11 nucleotides match TRBD1. Sequenced sample: peripheral blood. The CDR3 DNA reads as TGTGCCAGCAGCTTGGGACAGGGGGTCCAGCCCCAGCATTTT. Translation gives CASSLGQGVQPQHF.